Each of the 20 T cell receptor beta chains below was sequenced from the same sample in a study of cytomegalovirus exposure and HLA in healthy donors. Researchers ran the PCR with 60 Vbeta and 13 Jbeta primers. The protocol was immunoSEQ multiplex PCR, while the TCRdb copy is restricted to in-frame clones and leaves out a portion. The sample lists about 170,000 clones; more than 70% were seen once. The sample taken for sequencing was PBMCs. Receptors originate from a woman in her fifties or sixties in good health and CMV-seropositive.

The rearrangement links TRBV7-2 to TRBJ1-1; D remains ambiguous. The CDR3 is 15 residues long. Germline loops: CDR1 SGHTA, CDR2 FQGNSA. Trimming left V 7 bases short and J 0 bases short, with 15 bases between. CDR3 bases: TGTGCCAGCACCCAAGTCTCAGGTTTGAACACTGAAGCTTTCTTT. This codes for CASTQVSGLNTEAFF.

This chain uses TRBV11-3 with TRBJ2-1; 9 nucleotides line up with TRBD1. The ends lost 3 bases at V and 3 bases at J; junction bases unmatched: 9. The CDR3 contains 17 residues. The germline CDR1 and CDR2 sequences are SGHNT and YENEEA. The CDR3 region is CASSFAGTGMGYNEQFF. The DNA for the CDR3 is TGTGCCAGCAGCTTCGCCGGGACAGGGATGGGCTACAATGAGCAGTTCTTC.

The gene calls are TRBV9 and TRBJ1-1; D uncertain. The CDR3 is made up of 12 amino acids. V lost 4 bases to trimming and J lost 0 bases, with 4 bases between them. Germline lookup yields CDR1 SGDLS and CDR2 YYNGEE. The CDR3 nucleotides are TGTGCCAGCAGCCAGATGAACACTGAAGCTTTCTTT. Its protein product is CASSQMNTEAFF.

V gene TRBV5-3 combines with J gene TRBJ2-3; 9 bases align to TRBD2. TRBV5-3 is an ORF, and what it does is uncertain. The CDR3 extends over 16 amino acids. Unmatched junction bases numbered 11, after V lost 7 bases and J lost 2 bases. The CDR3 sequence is CARSLASGDVTDTQYF. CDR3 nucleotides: TGTGCCAGATCCCTCGCTAGCGGGGATGTCACAGATACGCAGTATTTT.

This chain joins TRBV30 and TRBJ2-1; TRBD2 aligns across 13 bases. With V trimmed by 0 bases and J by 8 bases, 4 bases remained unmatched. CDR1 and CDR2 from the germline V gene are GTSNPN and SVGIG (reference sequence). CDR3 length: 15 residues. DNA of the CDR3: TGTGCCTGGAGTGTACGGACTAGCGGGGGATATGAGCAGTTCTTC. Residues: CAWSVRTSGGYEQFF.

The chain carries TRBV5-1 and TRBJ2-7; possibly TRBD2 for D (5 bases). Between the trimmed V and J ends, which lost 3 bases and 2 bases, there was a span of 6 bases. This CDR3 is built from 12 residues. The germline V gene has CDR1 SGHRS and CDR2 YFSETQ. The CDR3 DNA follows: TGCGCCAGCAGCTCGGGGACCTACGAGCAGTACTTC. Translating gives CASSSGTYEQYF. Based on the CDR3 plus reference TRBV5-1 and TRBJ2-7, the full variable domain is KAGVTQTPRYLIKTRGQQVTLSCSPISGHRSVSWYQQTPGQGLQFLFEYFSETQRNKGNFPGRFSGRQFSNSRSEMNVSTLELGDSALYLCASSSGTYEQYFGPGTRLTVT.

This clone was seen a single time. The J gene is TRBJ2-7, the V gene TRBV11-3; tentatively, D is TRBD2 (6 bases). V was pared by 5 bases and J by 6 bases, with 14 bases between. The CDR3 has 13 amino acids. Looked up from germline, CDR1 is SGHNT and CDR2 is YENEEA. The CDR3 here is CASSVMGLSEQYF. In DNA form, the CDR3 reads TGTGCCAGCAGCGTAATGGGACTTTCCGAGCAGTACTTC.

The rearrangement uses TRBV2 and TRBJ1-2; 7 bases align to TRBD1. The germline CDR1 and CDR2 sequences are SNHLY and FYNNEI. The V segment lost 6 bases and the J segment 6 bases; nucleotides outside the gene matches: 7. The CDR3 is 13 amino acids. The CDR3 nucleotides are TGTGCCAGCAGAGAAACAGGGGAGGATGGCTACACCTTC. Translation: CASRETGEDGYTF.

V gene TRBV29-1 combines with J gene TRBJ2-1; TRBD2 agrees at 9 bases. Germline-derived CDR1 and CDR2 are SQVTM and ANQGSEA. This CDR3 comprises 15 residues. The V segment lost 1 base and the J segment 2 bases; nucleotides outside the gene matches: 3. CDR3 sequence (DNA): TGCAGCGTTGAAGGAGGACTAGCGACCTACAATGAGCAGTTCTTC. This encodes CSVEGGLATYNEQFF.

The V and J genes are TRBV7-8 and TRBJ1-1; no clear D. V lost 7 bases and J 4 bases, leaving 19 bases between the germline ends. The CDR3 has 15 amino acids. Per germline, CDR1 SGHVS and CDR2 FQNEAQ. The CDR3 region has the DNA TGTGCCAGCATTGTAGGAGGGAGATTAGGCACTGAAGCTTTCTTT. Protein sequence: CASIVGGRLGTEAFF.

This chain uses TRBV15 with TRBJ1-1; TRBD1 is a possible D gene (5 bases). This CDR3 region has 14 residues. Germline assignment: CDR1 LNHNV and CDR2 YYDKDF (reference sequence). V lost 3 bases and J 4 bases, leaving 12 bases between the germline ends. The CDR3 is CATSRAREITEAFF. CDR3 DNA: TGTGCCACCAGCAGGGCCAGGGAAATCACTGAAGCTTTCTTT.

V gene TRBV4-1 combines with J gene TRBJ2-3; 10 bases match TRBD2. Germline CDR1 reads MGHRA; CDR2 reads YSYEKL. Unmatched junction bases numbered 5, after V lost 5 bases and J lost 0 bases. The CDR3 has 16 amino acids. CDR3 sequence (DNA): TGCGCCAGCAGCACACGGACTAGCGGAAGCACAGATACGCAGTATTTT. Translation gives CASSTRTSGSTDTQYF.

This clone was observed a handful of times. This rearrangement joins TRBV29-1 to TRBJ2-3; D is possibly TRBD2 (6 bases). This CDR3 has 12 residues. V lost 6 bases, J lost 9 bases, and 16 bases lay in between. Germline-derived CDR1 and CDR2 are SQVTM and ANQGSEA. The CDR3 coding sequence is TGCAGCGTCAGAATGGGTGGGGGGACGCAGTATTTT. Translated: CSVRMGGGTQYF.

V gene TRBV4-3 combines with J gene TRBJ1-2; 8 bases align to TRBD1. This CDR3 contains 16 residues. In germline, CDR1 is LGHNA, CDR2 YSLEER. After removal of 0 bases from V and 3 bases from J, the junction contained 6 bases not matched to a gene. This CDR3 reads CASSQDVRRGHYGYTF. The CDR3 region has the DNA TGCGCCAGCAGCCAAGATGTCCGCAGGGGGCACTATGGCTACACCTTC.

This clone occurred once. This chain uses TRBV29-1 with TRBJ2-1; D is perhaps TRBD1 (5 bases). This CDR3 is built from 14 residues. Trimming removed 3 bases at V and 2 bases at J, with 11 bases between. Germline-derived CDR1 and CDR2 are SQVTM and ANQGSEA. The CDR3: CSVDRDVTYNEQFF. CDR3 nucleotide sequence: TGCAGCGTTGACAGGGATGTGACCTACAATGAGCAGTTCTTC.

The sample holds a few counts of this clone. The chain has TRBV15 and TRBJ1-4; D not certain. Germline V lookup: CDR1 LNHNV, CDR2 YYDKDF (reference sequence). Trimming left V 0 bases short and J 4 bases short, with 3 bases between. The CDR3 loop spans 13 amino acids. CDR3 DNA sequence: TGTGCCACCAGCAGAGACCTTAATGAAAAACTGTTTTTT. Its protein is CATSRDLNEKLFF.

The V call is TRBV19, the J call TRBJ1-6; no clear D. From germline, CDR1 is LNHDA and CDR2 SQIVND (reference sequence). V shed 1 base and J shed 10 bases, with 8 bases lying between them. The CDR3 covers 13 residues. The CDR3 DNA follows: TGTGCCAGTAGTATAGCGAGGAGGTCACCCCTCCACTTT. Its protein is CASSIARRSPLHF.

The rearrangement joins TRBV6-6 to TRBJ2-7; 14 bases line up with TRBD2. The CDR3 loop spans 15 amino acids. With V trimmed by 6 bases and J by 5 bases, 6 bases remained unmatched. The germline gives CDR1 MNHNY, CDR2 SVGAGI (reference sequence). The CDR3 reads CASRRLAGGGHEQYF. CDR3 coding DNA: TGTGCCAGCAGGAGACTAGCGGGGGGGGGCCACGAGCAGTACTTC.

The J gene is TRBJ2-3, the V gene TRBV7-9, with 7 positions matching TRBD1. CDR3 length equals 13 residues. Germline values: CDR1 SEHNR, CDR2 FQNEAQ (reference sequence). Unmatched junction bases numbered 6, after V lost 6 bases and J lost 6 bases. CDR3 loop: CASSRQGSDTQYF. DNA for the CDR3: TGTGCCAGCAGTCGACAGGGCTCGGATACGCAGTATTTT.

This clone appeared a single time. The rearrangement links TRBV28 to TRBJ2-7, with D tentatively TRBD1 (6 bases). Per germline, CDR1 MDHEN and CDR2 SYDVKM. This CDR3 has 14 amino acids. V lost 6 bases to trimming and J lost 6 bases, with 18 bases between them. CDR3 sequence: CASSTTGTLLEQYF. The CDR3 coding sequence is TGTGCCAGCAGCACCACCGGGACACTACTCGAGCAGTACTTC.